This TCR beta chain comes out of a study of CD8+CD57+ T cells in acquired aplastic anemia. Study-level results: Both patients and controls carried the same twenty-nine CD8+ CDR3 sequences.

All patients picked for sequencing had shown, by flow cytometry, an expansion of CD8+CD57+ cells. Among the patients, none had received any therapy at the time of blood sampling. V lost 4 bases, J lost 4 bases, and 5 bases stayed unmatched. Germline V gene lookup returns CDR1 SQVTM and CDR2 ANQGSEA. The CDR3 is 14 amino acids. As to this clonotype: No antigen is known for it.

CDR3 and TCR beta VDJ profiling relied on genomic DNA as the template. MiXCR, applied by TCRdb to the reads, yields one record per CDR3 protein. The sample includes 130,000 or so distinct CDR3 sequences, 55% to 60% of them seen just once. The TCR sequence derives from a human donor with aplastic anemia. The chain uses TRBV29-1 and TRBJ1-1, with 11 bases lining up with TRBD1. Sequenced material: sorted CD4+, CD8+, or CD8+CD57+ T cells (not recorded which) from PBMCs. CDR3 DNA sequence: TGCAGCGTTGTAGGACAGGGGGCAATCACTGAAGCTTTCTTT. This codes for CSVVGQGAITEAFF.